These 16 T cell receptor beta chains share one sample of origin, sequenced in a study of blood T cell repertoires in COVID-19. Libraries were prepared by immunoSEQ multiplex PCR; TCRdb keeps only in-frame clonotypes and omits some of them. The sample shows some 270,000 clones, around 81% of them seen only once. Material: PBMCs or T cells enriched from blood (not recorded which). These receptors all come from a man in his fifties or sixties who had recovered from COVID-19.

V and J are TRBV5-1 and TRBJ2-7; no firm D call. Germline V gives CDR1 SGHRS, CDR2 YFSETQ. The CDR3 extends over 13 amino acids. Trimming stripped 4 bases from V and 6 bases from J, with 14 bases between. The CDR3 loop reads CASSLELASEQYF. In DNA, the CDR3 is TGCGCCAGCAGCCTCGAGCTGGCTAGCGAGCAGTACTTC.

The chain combines TRBV9 with TRBJ2-2; TRBD1 might be the D (6 bases). Trimming pared 0 bases from V and 5 bases from J, leaving 23 bases between. The length of the CDR3 is 19 residues. Germline V gives CDR1 SGDLS, CDR2 YYNGEE. The CDR3 loop reads CASSVGNWGRGAMTGELFF. CDR3 nucleotides: TGTGCCAGCAGCGTAGGAAATTGGGGCAGGGGAGCAATGACCGGGGAGCTGTTTTTT. The full variable domain, with the rest looked up from reference TRBV9 and TRBJ2-2, is DSGVTQTPKHLITATGQRVTLRCSPRSGDLSVYWYQQSLDQGLQFLIQYYNGEERAKGNILERFSAQQFPDLHSELNLSSLELGDSALYFCASSVGNWGRGAMTGELFFGEGSRLTVL.

This chain connects TRBV12-3 or TRBV12-4 to TRBJ1-1; D gene uncertain. This CDR3 comprises 12 residues. Trimming removed 3 bases from V and 3 bases from J, with 5 bases in between. CDR3 sequence (DNA): TGTGCCAGCAGTTTCTTTTACACTGAAGCTTTCTTT. It is translated as CASSFFYTEAFF.

The chain employs TRBV5-1 and TRBJ1-1, with 8 nucleotides matching TRBD1. V gave up 4 bases and J gave up 1 base; unmatched junction bases: 18. Looked up from germline, CDR1 is SGHRS and CDR2 is YFSETQ. This CDR3 has 19 residues. CDR3 protein: CASSGGLRTGLFRNTEAFF. The CDR3 nucleotides are TGCGCCAGCAGCGGCGGACTGAGGACAGGGCTCTTTCGGAACACTGAAGCTTTCTTT.

The chain recombines TRBV6-2 or TRBV6-3 with TRBJ1-6, with D maybe TRBD1 (5 bases). The CDR3 has 16 amino acids. Trimming took off 2 bases at V and 9 bases at J, with 17 bases between the two ends. From germline, CDR1 is MNHEY and CDR2 SVGEGT. The CDR3 sequence is CASSYGTRRGISPLHF. The CDR3 bases are TGTGCCAGCAGTTACGGGACCCGGCGGGGAATTTCACCCCTCCACTTT.

The rearrangement uses TRBV7-3 and TRBJ1-1; TRBD1 matches 7 bases. The CDR3 runs 15 residues. V gave up 4 bases and J gave up 3 bases; unmatched junction bases: 8. Germline lookup yields CDR1 SGHTA and CDR2 FQGTGA. The CDR3 DNA follows: TGTGCCAGCAGCTCCGCCCGGGACAGCTACACTGAAGCTTTCTTT. Translated: CASSSARDSYTEAFF.

This chain joins TRBV6-5 and TRBJ1-1; tentatively, D is TRBD1 (6 bases). The V end was cut by 6 bases, the J end by 12 bases, with 14 bases between. Germline values: CDR1 MNHEY, CDR2 SVGAGI. This CDR3 region has 11 residues. The CDR3, as DNA: TGTGCCAGCAGACAGACAGGCACTTCTTTCTTT. Residues: CASRQTGTSFF.

The chain carries TRBV6-5 and TRBJ2-7; tentative D call: TRBD2 (6 bases). Germline V gives CDR1 MNHEY, CDR2 SVGAGI. Trimming removed 2 bases at V and 3 bases at J, with 8 bases between. The CDR3 contains 13 residues. In DNA form, the CDR3 reads TGTGCCAGCAGTTACGGGGGGATCTACGAGCAGTACTTC. Its protein is CASSYGGIYEQYF.

This clone turned up a few times. The chain recombines TRBV14 with TRBJ2-5, with TRBD1 matching over 8 bases. V was clipped by 3 bases and J by 5 bases; unmatched bases: 11. The germline gives CDR1 SGHDN, CDR2 FVKESK. The CDR3 spans 16 residues. The CDR3 region is CASSHTRTGRRETQYF. The DNA of the CDR3 is TGTGCCAGCAGCCACACCCGGACAGGGAGGAGGGAGACCCAGTACTTC. The entire variable domain, with the rest obtained from reference TRBV14 and TRBJ2-5, is as follows: EAGVTQFPSHSVIEKGQTVTLRCDPISGHDNLYWYRRVMGKEIKFLLHFVKESKQDESGMPNNRFLAERTGGTYSTLKVQPAELEDSGVYFCASSHTRTGRRETQYFGPGTRLLVL.

V gene TRBV7-6 combines with J gene TRBJ2-7; 7 nucleotides align to TRBD2. J gave up 2 bases and V 1 base, and 11 bases lay outside the gene matches. Germline lookup yields CDR1 SGHVS and CDR2 FNYEAQ. The CDR3 runs to 17 residues. As DNA, the CDR3 is TGTGCCAGCAGCTTAGGAGGTTGGCGGGAGCGCCCCTACGAGCAGTACTTC. Translation gives CASSLGGWRERPYEQYF.

The CDR3 is CASRSGGSGANVLTF. The CDR3 DNA reads TGTGCCAGCAGGTCCGGGGGCTCTGGGGCCAACGTCCTGACTTTC. This sequence joins TRBV28 and TRBJ2-6, with D possibly being TRBD2 (6 bases). Germline CDR1 MDHEN, CDR2 SYDVKM. The CDR3 spans 15 residues. Trimming took off 6 bases at V and 0 bases at J, with 9 bases between the two ends.

The J gene is TRBJ2-3, the V gene TRBV20-1, with 8 bases lining up with TRBD2. CDR1 is DFQATT, CDR2 SNEGSKA, per germline (reference sequence). After removal of 3 bases from V and 3 bases from J, the junction contained 11 bases not matched to a gene. The CDR3 has 16 residues. CDR3 nucleotides: TGCAGTGCTAGTCCCACGGGGGGGCCTTGGACAGATACGCAGTATTTT. Amino acids: CSASPTGGPWTDTQYF.

The chain employs TRBV5-1 and TRBJ1-3; D remains ambiguous. Deletions cut 2 bases from V and 0 bases from J, with 6 bases between. Germline V gives CDR1 SGHRS, CDR2 YFSETQ. The CDR3 sequence is 14 residues long. CDR3 residues: CASSFTSSGNTIYF. The CDR3 region has the DNA TGCGCCAGCAGCTTTACGAGCTCTGGAAACACCATATATTTT.

The V and J genes are TRBV7-2 and TRBJ2-7; maybe TRBD2 (6 bases). The CDR3 extends over 16 amino acids. Looked up from germline, CDR1 is SGHTA and CDR2 is FQGNSA. V lost 0 bases, J lost 6 bases, and 18 bases lay in between. The CDR3 region is CASSLASNGGTGEQYF. CDR3 bases: TGTGCCAGCAGCTTAGCGTCGAACGGCGGGACCGGCGAGCAGTACTTC.

V gene TRBV12-5 combines with J gene TRBJ2-7, with 12 bases identical to TRBD2. Looked up from germline, CDR1 is LGHNT and CDR2 is FRNRAP. The CDR3 totals 16 residues. V trimming: 7 bases; J trimming: 7 bases; junction bases outside the gene matches: 14. CDR3 sequence (DNA): TGTGCTAGTGCCCCCGTGACTAGCGGGGGACCAAGAGAGCAGTACTTC. This gives the protein CASAPVTSGGPREQYF.

In its sample, this clone was seen a few times. The V and J genes are TRBV9 and TRBJ2-7; TRBD2 aligns across 13 bases. The CDR3 spans 15 residues. Germline V lookup: CDR1 SGDLS, CDR2 YYNGEE. With V trimmed by 3 bases and J by 3 bases, 3 bases remained unmatched. The CDR3 sequence is CASSAGTSGIYEQYF. CDR3 nucleotide sequence: TGTGCCAGCAGCGCCGGGACTAGCGGGATCTACGAGCAGTACTTC.